What follows describes a single T cell receptor beta chain. This CDR3 is 14 amino acids long. V lost 4 bases and J lost 3, with 11 bases in between. Germline V lookup: CDR1 MDHEN, CDR2 SYDVKM. The data belong to a study of blood T cells in healthy people across ages. A second PCR of 7 to 11 cycles used a sample-barcoded 5' primer and a J-beta primer mix. TCRdb analysed the 5' RACE reads with MiXCR anew, one entry per CDR3 protein. Of approximately 850,000 distinct CDR3 sequences listed, roughly 44% are singletons. Sequencing input: blood. V is TRBV28 and J is TRBJ2-3; the D is unclear. This clonotype was obtained from a man in his 60s in good health. The CDR3 loop reads CASSWVGLTDTQYF. Here the CDR3 DNA reads TGTGCCAGCAGTTGGGTCGGGCTGACAGATACGCAGTATTTT.